The TCR beta chain under discussion was sequenced for a study of T cells after yellow fever vaccination. Study at large: Fractions of limited cellularity were prepared by means of SMART-Seq v4 Ultra Low Input.

This clonotype was found a few times. TCRdb fed the 5' RACE reads into MiXCR, producing one record per CDR3 protein. The sample yields hundreds of thousands of distinct CDR3 sequences, roughly an eighth seen once. The TCR sequence derives from a man younger than 45 who received the YFV17D yellow fever vaccine. Sequenced material: PBMCs, taken on the day of the yellow fever booster vaccination.

The DNA of the CDR3 is TGTGCCAGCAGCTTAGCTAGGTCTCCTTCCGACGAGCAGTACTTC. Translation: CASSLARSPSDEQYF. This chain connects TRBV7-9 to TRBJ2-7; D call uncertain. The germline V gene encodes CDR1 SEHNR and CDR2 FQNEAQ (reference sequence). V was clipped by 0 bases and J by 5 bases, with 14 bases between them. CDR3 length equals 15 residues. Full variable domain (missing parts from reference TRBV7-9 and TRBJ2-7): DTGVSQNPRHKITKRGQNVTFRCDPISEHNRLYWYRQTLGQGPEFLTYFQNEAQLEKSRLLSDRFSAERPKGSFSTLEIQRTEQGDSAMYLCASSLARSPSDEQYFGPGTRLTVT.